Detailed here is one T cell receptor beta chain. Germline V gene lookup returns CDR1 SGHAT and CDR2 FQNNGV. The CDR3 spans 15 residues. The sample is drawn from a study of monozygotic twins with inflammatory bowel disease. TCRdb re-analyzed the 5' RACE reads; it lists each CDR3 protein once, without DNA. The data include approximately 400,000 distinct CDR3 sequences; the top ten clones carry 2% to 3%. The source is a human donor with ulcerative colitis or Crohn's disease, or a healthy co-twin of an affected twin (not recorded which). Sequencing was performed on blood. This sequence joins TRBV11-2 and TRBJ1-1. CDR3: CASSLVRGTNSEAFF. Together with reference TRBV11-2 and TRBJ1-1, the CDR3 gives the full variable domain: EAGVAQSPRYKIIEKRQSVAFWCNPISGHATLYWYQQILGQGPKLLIQFQNNGVVDDSQLPKDRFSAERLKGVDSTLKIQPAKLEDSAVYLCASSLVRGTNSEAFFGQGTRLTVV.